The sequence of this TCR beta chain was determined in a study of tumor-infiltrating lymphocytes in oesophageal squamous cell carcinoma (TCRdb year 2016). The germline V gene encodes CDR1 SGHVS and CDR2 FNYEAQ. From the cysteine up to the phenylalanine, the CDR3 has a length of 14 residues. The kept DNA is CDR3 alone, 42 bases in frame from the first base. Libraries came from PCR. The instrument was an Illumina HiSeq 2000. TCRdb trimmed the raw reads at Q25, called clones with MiXCR and kept productive beta chains. Under each unique CDR3 protein, matching rows form one entry showing the most common genes and DNA. For this sample the table gives about 13,000 distinct CDR3 sequences, of which roughly half were detected only once. The biggest ten clones account for over 35% of the sample. As to this clonotype: Its antigen is still unknown. The junction departs from the called germline gene at one end, perhaps through a read error.

The sample taken for sequencing was esophageal tumor tissue. This receptor was identified in a male donor with esophageal squamous cell carcinoma. The sequence joins TRBV7-6 to TRBJ2-3; 10 of the junction bases match TRBD1. The CDR3 protein: CASSPTGGTDTQYF. In nucleotides, the sequence is TGTGCTAGCAGCCCGACAGGGGGCACGGATACGCAGTATTTT.